The 11 T cell receptor beta chains reported below all come from one sample, sequenced in a study of CD8 T cells in Susac syndrome. Random hexamers were used to reverse transcribe an amount of roughly 0.5 to 1 ug RNA. TCRdb re-called the immunoSEQ multiplex PCR reads through MiXCR, storing one row per CDR3 protein. The data hold around 180,000 distinct CDR3 sequences, with more than 90% observed a single time. Sequenced: CD4+ T cells from PBMCs. The receptors derive from a human donor with multiple sclerosis.

This chain uses TRBV20-1 with TRBJ2-3, with 8 positions matching TRBD2. Germline CDR1 is DFQATT and CDR2 is SNEGSKA (reference sequence). CDR3 size: 17 residues. V shed 3 bases, J shed 3 bases, and the junction held 14 bases outside the gene matches. The CDR3 loop is CSASLPGGGWVTDTQYF. The DNA of the CDR3 is TGCAGTGCTAGTCTCCCTGGCGGGGGGTGGGTAACAGATACGCAGTATTTT.

As DNA, the CDR3 is TGCAGTGCTACCCGACAGGACATTAACTATGGCTACACCTTC. Its protein is CSATRQDINYGYTF. The chain couples TRBV20-1 to TRBJ1-2; TRBD1 might be the D (6 bases). V lost 4 bases and J 1 base, leaving 13 bases between the germline ends. The CDR3 has 14 amino acids. CDR1 and CDR2 (germline): DFQATT, SNEGSKA (reference sequence).

Note on this clonotype: A junction boundary mismatches the germline segment, possibly from a read error. The V gene is TRBV5-6, the J gene TRBJ2-7; 7 bases are a match to TRBD1. Germline CDR1 and CDR2: SGHDT and YYEEEE. This CDR3 is built from 12 residues. CDR3 sequence (DNA): TGTGCCAGCAGCTTGGATGGAACAGGGGATCACTTC. Translation gives CASSLDGTGDHF.

V usage is TRBV12-3 or TRBV12-4 and J usage is TRBJ1-2; D may be TRBD1 (6 bases). Trimming stripped 5 bases from V and 6 bases from J, with 16 bases between. The CDR3 has 14 amino acids. CDR3 amino acids: CASSTRQDSDGYTF. CDR3 nucleotides: TGTGCCAGCAGTACTCGACAGGACTCGGATGGCTACACCTTC.

The chain joins TRBV7-9 to TRBJ1-6, with 7 bases fitting TRBD1. The V segment lost 5 bases and the J segment 13 bases; nucleotides outside the gene matches: 11. CDR1 and CDR2 from the germline V gene are SEHNR and FQNEAQ (reference sequence). The CDR3 length is 14 residues. Here the CDR3 reads CASSPPREGAPLHF. CDR3 DNA: TGTGCCAGCAGCCCACCTCGGGAGGGGGCCCCCCTCCACTTT.

The chain carries TRBV28 and TRBJ2-1; the D gene could be TRBD1 or TRBD2 (5 bases each). CDR3 size: 14 residues. Germline assignment: CDR1 MDHEN and CDR2 SYDVKM. The V end lost 4 bases, the J end lost 1 base, and 8 bases lay between the germline ends. The CDR3 sequence is CASSWDGSYNEQFF. The CDR3 DNA is TGTGCCAGCAGTTGGGACGGATCCTACAATGAGCAGTTCTTC.

The V and J genes are TRBV10-3 and TRBJ1-2; no firm D call. The CDR3 is 13 residues long. CDR1 is ENHRY and CDR2 is SYGVKD in the germline V gene. V lost 4 bases and J 4 bases, leaving 10 bases between the germline ends. CDR3: CAISGRARYGYTF. Here the CDR3 DNA reads TGTGCCATCAGTGGGAGGGCTCGCTATGGCTACACCTTC.

The chain has TRBV20-1 and TRBJ1-2; 9 positions match TRBD1. The V gene end was trimmed by 5 bases and the J gene end by 6 bases; junction bases not matched to a gene: 4. The CDR3 sequence is 12 residues long. Looked up from germline, CDR1 is DFQATT and CDR2 is SNEGSKA (reference sequence). The CDR3 here is CSAEQGANGYTF. CDR3 bases: TGCAGTGCTGAACAGGGGGCGAATGGCTACACCTTC.

CDR3 sequence: CASSSGGGTSAYEQYF. The CDR3, as DNA: TGTGCCAGCAGCTCAGGAGGCGGGACTAGCGCCTACGAGCAGTACTTC. The gene calls are TRBV7-2 and TRBJ2-7; 10 bases line up with TRBD2. Trimming removed 4 bases from V and 2 bases from J; junction bases left unmatched: 8. The CDR3 is made up of 16 amino acids. Germline V gene lookup returns CDR1 SGHTA and CDR2 FQGNSA.

This clonotype has just one count. The chain has TRBV5-1 and TRBJ2-2; D is perhaps TRBD1 (5 bases). The CDR3 has 15 residues. Germline V gene sequence: CDR1 SGHRS, CDR2 YFSETQ. V shed 0 bases and J shed 1 base, with 7 bases lying between them. In DNA form, the CDR3 reads TGCGCCAGCAGCTTGGGACAGCTGAACACCGGGGAGCTGTTTTTT. Its translation is CASSLGQLNTGELFF. Full variable domain (missing parts from reference TRBV5-1 and TRBJ2-2): KAGVTQTPRYLIKTRGQQVTLSCSPISGHRSVSWYQQTPGQGLQFLFEYFSETQRNKGNFPGRFSGRQFSNSRSEMNVSTLELGDSALYLCASSLGQLNTGELFFGEGSRLTVL.

The chain joins TRBV20-1 to TRBJ2-4; TRBD1 matches at 8 bases. The germline V gene has CDR1 DFQATT and CDR2 SNEGSKA (reference sequence). The CDR3 covers 13 residues. V lost 4 bases to trimming and J lost 8 bases; unmatched junction nucleotides: 7. CDR3 bases: TGCAGTGCTAAGGACAGGGTTTTGGACATTCAGTACTTC. Residues: CSAKDRVLDIQYF.